Each of the 4 T cell receptor beta chains below was sequenced from the same sample in a study of Graves' ophthalmopathy and Graves' hyperthyroidism (dated by TCRdb to 2016 to 2019). This sample was sequenced with an Illumina HiSeq 2000. For repertoire sequencing, the TCR beta CDR3 regions were amplified from RNA transcripts. The first round of RT-PCR was done with HTBI primers and the Qiagen OneStep RT-PCR kit, and was followed by a second round of multiplex PCR, then size selection and purification. Starting from the raw public reads, TCRdb applied fastp trimming at Q25, assembled clones with MiXCR and retained in-frame beta chains. Rows merge per CDR3 protein into single entries with the most common DNA and genes. Present in this sample are approximately 500,000 distinct CDR3 sequences, roughly 14% of which were seen just once. The top ten hold 9.5% to 10% of the sample. The sample taken for sequencing was blood. These receptors originate from a woman younger than 45 with Graves' ophthalmopathy. Donor details come from another sample of the same person, matched by shared clones.

With respect to this clonotype: Relative to the germline gene, one junction end is altered; a read error may explain this. The rearrangement uses TRBV6-2 or TRBV6-3 and TRBJ2-4, with D perhaps being TRBD1 or TRBD2 (5 bases each). CDR1 and CDR2 (germline): MNHEY, SVGEGT. The length of the CDR3 is 14 residues. CDR3 sequence (DNA): TGTGCCAGCAGTTTACTCAGGGCCGGAGACATGGAGGACTTC. Amino acid sequence: CASSLLRAGDMEDF.

Many counts were recorded for this clonotype. The V gene is TRBV6-1, the J gene TRBJ2-7, with D perhaps given as TRBD1 or TRBD2 (5 bases each). Per germline, CDR1 MNHNS and CDR2 SASEGT. The V end lost 4 bases, the J end lost 2 bases, and 15 bases lay between the germline ends. The CDR3 loop spans 15 amino acids. The CDR3 spells CASSGDRDGPYEQYF. DNA for the CDR3: TGTGCCAGCAGTGGAGATCGGGACGGCCCCTACGAGCAGTACTTC.

This clonotype was recorded many times. The rearrangement links TRBV20-1 to TRBJ2-7; no reliable D call. Germline CDR1 DFQATT, CDR2 SNEGSKA (reference sequence). The V and J ends lost 4 bases and 3 bases respectively, with 19 bases between them. The CDR3 spans 15 residues. The CDR3 DNA is TGCAGTGCTAACGACCAAATCGCCTCTATCTACGAGCAGTACTTC. Translating gives CSANDQIASIYEQYF.

This clonotype was observed a handful of times. J is TRBJ2-5 and V is TRBV7-9; no reliable D call. Germline loops: CDR1 SEHNR, CDR2 FQNEAQ (reference sequence). Trimming removed 4 bases at V and 3 bases at J, with 12 bases between. This CDR3 comprises 14 residues. CDR3 sequence reads: CASSSSAGKETQYF. The DNA of the CDR3 is TGTGCCAGCAGCTCGTCGGCTGGAAAAGAGACCCAGTACTTC.